This TCR beta chain derives from a study of blood T cell repertoires in COVID-19. Study-level information: Samples came from the United States, Italy and Spain, spanning acute and convalescent COVID-19.

In the original analysis: By means of reference gene primer amplification, nucleated cell counts were estimated. Assay used: immunoSEQ multiplex PCR; TCRdb lists only in-frame clones, some missing. V, J and clone size derive from that table, while D and trimming were established from the DNA sequence. The repertoire has under 300,000 clones, around four fifths of them found once; the top ten carry approximately 6%. V lost 7 bases to trimming and J lost 5 bases, with 8 bases between them. Germline CDR1 and CDR2: MNHNY and SVGAGI (reference sequence). This CDR3 contains 12 residues. Sequenced material: peripheral blood. This clonotype originated in a man older than 75 with acute or convalescent COVID-19. The chain is built from TRBV6-6 and TRBJ2-2; tentatively, D is TRBD1 (6 bases). CDR3 sequence: CASKGVTGELFF. The CDR3 DNA sequence: TGTGCCAGCAAGGGGGTGACCGGGGAGCTGTTTTTT.